This T cell receptor (beta chain) was documented in a study of T cell repertoires in cytomegalovirus infection. There are many counts of this clonotype. The antigen is not known. Unmatched junction bases numbered 9, after V lost 1 base and J lost 8 bases. Germline loops: CDR1 SGHVS, CDR2 FQNEAQ. This CDR3 spans 16 amino acids. Via MiXCR, TCRdb re-called the reads, giving one row per CDR3 protein. The table shows approximately 260,000 distinct CDR3 sequences, with under 25% occurring only once. The sequencing here drew on cultured PBMCs, taken from culture after CMV antigen stimulation. The clonotype originates from a human donor in good health (CMV status not recorded). Some clones in this sample may be carry-over from other donors' samples. V usage is TRBV7-8 and J usage is TRBJ1-4, with 8 bases aligning to TRBD1. This CDR3 is CASSLGRRGRKEKLFF. The CDR3 DNA reads as TGTGCCAGCAGCTTAGGTCGCAGGGGGCGAAAGGAAAAACTGTTTTTT.